This TCR beta chain was documented in a study of blood T cell repertoires in COVID-19. Turning to the study itself: From the United States, Italy and Spain came samples of acute and convalescent COVID-19. Sources were T cells, B-cell-depleted T cells, or PBMCs; the material itself was cDNA or gDNA.

Per the original data handling: Amplification from reference gene primers served as the basis for estimated nucleated cell counts. Libraries were prepared by immunoSEQ multiplex PCR; TCRdb keeps only in-frame clonotypes and omits some of them. V, J and clone size are taken as reported in that table, and D and trimming were inferred from the DNA itself. Of fewer than 200,000 clones in the sample, approximately 85% were seen once. The sequencing input was peripheral blood. This clonotype originated in a man aged 60 to 75 who had recovered from COVID-19.

This chain's CDR3 is CASSVGTSGASSYNEQFF. The DNA of the CDR3 is TGTGCCAGCAGCGTGGGGACTAGCGGAGCAAGCTCCTACAATGAGCAGTTCTTC. The chain couples TRBV9 to TRBJ2-1, with TRBD2 matching 11 bases. This CDR3 has 18 residues. Germline V lookup: CDR1 SGDLS, CDR2 YYNGEE. V was pared by 2 bases and J by 0 bases, with 7 bases of the junction left unmatched.